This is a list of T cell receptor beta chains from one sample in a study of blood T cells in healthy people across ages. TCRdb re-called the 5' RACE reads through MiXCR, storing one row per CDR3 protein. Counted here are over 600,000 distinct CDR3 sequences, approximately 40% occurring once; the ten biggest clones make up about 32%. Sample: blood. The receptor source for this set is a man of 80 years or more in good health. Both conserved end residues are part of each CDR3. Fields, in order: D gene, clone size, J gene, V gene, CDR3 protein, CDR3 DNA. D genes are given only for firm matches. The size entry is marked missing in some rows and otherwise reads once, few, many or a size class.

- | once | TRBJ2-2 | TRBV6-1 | CASSGNRVSGELFF | TGTGCCAGCAGTGGGAACAGGGTGTCCGGGGAGCTGTTTTTT
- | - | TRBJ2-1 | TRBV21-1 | CASSHRDRGMNEQFF | TGTGCCAGCAGCCACCGGGACAGGGGAATGAATGAGCAGTTCTTC
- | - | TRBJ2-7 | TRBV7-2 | CASSFLLESAEQYF | TGTGCCAGCAGCTTCCTGCTAGAGTCGGCCGAGCAGTACTTC
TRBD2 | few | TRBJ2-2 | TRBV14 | CASSRMTGGNTGELFF | TGTGCCAGCAGCCGCATGACGGGAGGGAACACCGGGGAGCTGTTTTTT
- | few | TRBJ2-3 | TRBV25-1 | CASSADLRGTDTQYF | TGTGCCAGCAGTGCAGACTTGAGGGGCACAGATACGCAGTATTTT
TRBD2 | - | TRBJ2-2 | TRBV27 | CASSSSGRITGELFF | TGTGCCAGCAGTTCTAGCGGGAGGATCACCGGGGAGCTGTTTTTT
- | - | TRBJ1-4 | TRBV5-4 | CASSLGTRGNNEKLFF | TGTGCCAGCAGCTTGGGAACGCGGGGTAACAATGAAAAACTGTTTTTT
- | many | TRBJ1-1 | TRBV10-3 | CAISVLQGTEAFF | TGTGCCATCAGTGTACTCCAAGGCACTGAAGCTTTCTTT
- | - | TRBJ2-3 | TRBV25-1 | CASSLSGQKDTQYF | TGTGCCAGCAGTCTATCCGGACAGAAAGATACGCAGTATTTT
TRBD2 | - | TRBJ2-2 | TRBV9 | CASSVGASTSGSNTGELFF | TGTGCCAGCAGCGTAGGGGCATCGACTAGCGGGTCGAACACCGGGGAGCTGTTTTTT
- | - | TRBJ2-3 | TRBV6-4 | CASSDSGHSTDTQYF | TGTGCCAGCAGTGACTCGGGTCATAGCACAGATACGCAGTATTTT
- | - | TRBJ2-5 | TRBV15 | CATSRTLTGRGETQYF | TGTGCCACCAGCAGAACCCTGACAGGGCGGGGGGAGACCCAGTACTTC
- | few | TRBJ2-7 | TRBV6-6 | CASSKDGVTYEQYF | TGTGCCAGCAGTAAGGACGGCGTGACCTACGAGCAGTACTTC
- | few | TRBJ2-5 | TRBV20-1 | CSARVWARGVETQYF | TGCAGTGCTAGGGTCTGGGCGCGAGGGGTGGAGACCCAGTACTTC
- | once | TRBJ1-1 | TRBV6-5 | CASSYSRKMNPEAFF | TGTGCCAGCAGTTACTCCCGGAAGATGAACCCTGAAGCTTTCTTT
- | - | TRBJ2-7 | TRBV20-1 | CSASGGAEITIYEQYF | TGCAGTGCTAGCGGGGGAGCGGAGATTACAATATATGAGCAGTACTTC
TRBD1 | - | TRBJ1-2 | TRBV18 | CASSSGQGPYTF | TGTGCCAGCTCATCCGGACAGGGTCCCTACACCTTC
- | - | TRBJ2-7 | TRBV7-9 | CASSLKGFFGSPSSYEQYF | TGTGCCAGCAGCTTAAAGGGGTTTTTCGGCAGCCCAAGCTCCTACGAGCAGTACTTC
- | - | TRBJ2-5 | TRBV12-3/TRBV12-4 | CASRGLTGETQYF | TGTGCCAGCAGGGGCCTCACAGGGGAGACCCAGTACTTC
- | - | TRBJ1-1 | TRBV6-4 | CASSAKVNTEAFF | TGTGCCAGCAGTGCTAAGGTGAACACTGAAGCTTTCTTT
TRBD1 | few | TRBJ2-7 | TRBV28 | CASGTGTASYEQYF | TGTGCCAGCGGGACCGGGACAGCCTCCTACGAGCAGTACTTC
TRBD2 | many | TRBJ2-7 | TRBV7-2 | CASSLGDSRGVEQYF | TGTGCCAGCAGCTTAGGGGACTCACGGGGGGTGGAGCAGTACTTC
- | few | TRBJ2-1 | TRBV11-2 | CASSTRSSVVRFTEQFF | TGTGCCAGCAGCACACGATCTAGCGTGGTAAGGTTCACTGAGCAGTTCTTC
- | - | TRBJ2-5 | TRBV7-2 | CASSPVYNEQYF | TGTGCCAGCAGCCCCGTTTACAATGAGCAGTACTTC
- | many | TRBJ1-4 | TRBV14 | CASSLSVYEKLFF | TGTGCCAGCAGCCTGTCGGTCTACGAAAAACTGTTTTTT
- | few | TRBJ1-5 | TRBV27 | CASSFESGDQPQHF | TGTGCCAGCAGTTTTGAGTCCGGGGATCAGCCCCAGCATTTT
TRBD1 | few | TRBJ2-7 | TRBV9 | CASSATGQGVYEQYF | TGTGCCAGCAGCGCGACGGGACAGGGGGTCTACGAGCAGTACTTC
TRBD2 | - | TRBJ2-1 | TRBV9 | CASSVLAGENEQFF | TGTGCCAGCAGCGTTCTAGCGGGAGAAAATGAGCAGTTCTTC
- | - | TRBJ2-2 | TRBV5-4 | CASADTGELFF | TGTGCCAGCGCCGACACGGGAGAGCTGTTTTTT
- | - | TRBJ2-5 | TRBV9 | CASSVARQGGGETQYF | TGTGCCAGCAGCGTAGCTCGACAGGGAGGGGGGGAGACCCAGTACTTC
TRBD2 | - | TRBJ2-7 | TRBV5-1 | CASSPGTSGGTPYEQYF | TGCGCCAGCAGCCCCGGGACTAGCGGGGGAACTCCCTACGAGCAGTACTTC
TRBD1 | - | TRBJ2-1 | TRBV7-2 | CASSLGQGGEQFF | TGTGCCAGCAGTCTCGGACAGGGCGGTGAGCAGTTCTTC
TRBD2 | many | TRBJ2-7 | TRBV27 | CASSLRWGLAGGDSSYEQYF | TGTGCCAGCAGTTTAAGGTGGGGACTAGCGGGAGGTGATAGCTCCTACGAGCAGTACTTC
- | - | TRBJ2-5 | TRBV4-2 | CASSQESIPGGRGLRETQYF | TGTGCCAGCAGCCAAGAATCGATCCCGGGGGGCAGGGGCCTCCGGGAGACCCAGTACTTC
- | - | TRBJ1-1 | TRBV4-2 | CASRRQLNTEAFF | TGTGCCAGCAGAAGGCAATTGAACACTGAAGCTTTCTTT
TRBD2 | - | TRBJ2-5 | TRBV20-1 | CSAPDSGGRYNEQYF | TGCAGTGCGCCCGATAGCGGGGGGCGTTACAATGAGCAGTACTTC
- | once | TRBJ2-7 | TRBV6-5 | CASCDSGGIYNEQYF | TGTGCCAGCTGTGACTCCGGGGGCATCTACAATGAGCAGTACTTC
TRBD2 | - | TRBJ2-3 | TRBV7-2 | CACSLSFGGGGFTDAQYF | TGTGCCTGCAGCTTAAGTTTTGGCGGGGGGGGATTCACAGATGCGCAGTATTTT
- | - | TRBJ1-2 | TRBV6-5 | CASSNMSTGNYGYTF | TGTGCCAGCAGTAACATGTCGACAGGAAACTATGGCTACACCTTC
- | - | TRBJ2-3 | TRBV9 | CASSPGPLPVDTQYF | TGTGCCAGCAGCCCCGGGCCGTTACCGGTAGATACGCAGTATTTT
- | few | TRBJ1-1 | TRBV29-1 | CSVTDGNTEAFF | TGCAGCGTTACCGACGGGAACACTGAAGCTTTCTTT
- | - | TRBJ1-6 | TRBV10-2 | CTGQNGTRGNSPLHF | TGCACCGGACAGAACGGGACGCGCGGTAATTCACCCCTCCACTTT
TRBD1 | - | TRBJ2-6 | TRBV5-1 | CASSKGTGGPGANVLTF | TGCGCCAGCAGCAAAGGGACAGGGGGGCCTGGGGCCAACGTCCTGACTTTC
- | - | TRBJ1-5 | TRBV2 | CASTEEGDSNQPQHF | TGTGCCAGCACCGAGGAAGGGGATAGCAATCAGCCCCAGCATTTT
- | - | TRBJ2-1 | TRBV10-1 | CASIMAIPFF | TGCGCCAGCATCATGGCGATACCGTTCTTC
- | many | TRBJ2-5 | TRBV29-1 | CSERSLETQYF | TGCAGCGAGCGCTCGTTAGAGACCCAGTACTTC
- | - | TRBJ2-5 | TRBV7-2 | CASSPRIDIQEAQYF | TGTGCCAGCAGCCCCAGGATCGATATACAAGAGGCCCAGTACTTC
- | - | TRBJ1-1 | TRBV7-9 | CVSSPGGAMNTEAFF | TGTGTCAGCAGCCCCGGCGGTGCCATGAACACTGAAGCTTTCTTT
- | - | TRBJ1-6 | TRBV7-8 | CAGSLAGSTANSPLHF | TGTGCCGGCAGCTTGGCGGGCAGCACGGCGAATTCACCCCTCCACTTT
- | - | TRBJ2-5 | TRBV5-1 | CASRSGGLSKETQYF | TGCGCCAGCAGGTCGGGGGGCCTCTCAAAAGAGACCCAGTACTTC